These 22 T cell receptor beta chains were sequenced from one sample in a study of beta chain features in type 1 diabetes. The whole isolated RNA underwent reverse transcription, so sequencing captured expressed TCRB transcripts. TCRdb's copy holds only in-frame clones and misses some; the assay was immunoSEQ multiplex PCR. This sample yields about 330,000 clones, of which about 10% are seen a single time; 0.015% belongs to the top ten. The sample taken for sequencing was naive CD4+ T cells from blood. The receptors stem from a woman aged 25 to 45 in good health.

This clone was counted between two and nine times. The V call is TRBV18, the J call TRBJ2-3, with 8 nucleotides matching TRBD2. The trim removed 0 bases at V and 4 bases at J, leaving 6 bases unmatched. Germline lookup yields CDR1 KGHSH and CDR2 LQKENI. This CDR3 is built from 16 residues. CDR3 sequence reads: CASSPPTGGGPDTQYF. DNA for the CDR3: TGTGCCAGCTCACCACCGACGGGAGGGGGGCCAGATACGCAGTATTTT.

The gene calls are TRBV4-3 and TRBJ2-7, with a weak D call TRBD1 (5 bases). This CDR3 comprises 17 residues. V lost 0 bases and J lost 2, with 17 bases in between. Germline V gene data show CDR1 as LGHNA and CDR2 as YSLEER. The CDR3 sequence: CASSQEFETDVPYEQYF. CDR3 DNA sequence: TGCGCCAGCAGCCAAGAGTTCGAGACAGACGTCCCCTACGAGCAGTACTTC.

The V call is TRBV5-4, the J call TRBJ2-1, with 8 bases fitting TRBD1. Germline assignment: CDR1 SGHNT and CDR2 YYREEE (reference sequence). CDR3 length: 15 residues. The V segment lost 4 bases and the J segment 7 bases; nucleotides outside the gene matches: 10. This chain's CDR3 is CASSGDRGVGNEQFF. In DNA form, the CDR3 reads TGTGCCAGCAGCGGAGACAGGGGAGTGGGAAATGAGCAGTTCTTC. Full variable domain (rest looked up from reference TRBV5-4 and TRBJ2-1): ETGVTQSPTHLIKTRGQQVTLRCSSQSGHNTVSWYQQALGQGPQFIFQYYREEENGRGNFPPRFSGLQFPNYSSELNVNALELDDSALYLCASSGDRGVGNEQFFGPGTRLTVL.

The table lists this clone with a few counts. The chain has TRBV28 and TRBJ2-4, with 14 bases lining up with TRBD2. The J segment lost 3 bases and the V segment lost 6 bases, leaving 1 base of the junction unmatched. Germline V gene lookup returns CDR1 MDHEN and CDR2 SYDVKM. CDR3 length equals 15 residues. The CDR3 region is CASSGLAGGKNIQYF. In DNA form, the CDR3 reads TGTGCCAGCAGCGGACTAGCGGGAGGCAAAAACATTCAGTACTTC.

There are a few counts of this clone. V usage is TRBV6-1 and J usage is TRBJ2-2; TRBD2 agrees at 8 bases. The CDR3 has 14 residues. Germline V lookup: CDR1 MNHNS, CDR2 SASEGT. The V and J ends lost 8 bases and 4 bases, in that order; junction bases with no gene match: 6. CDR3 loop: CASGVAGRTGELFF. The CDR3 DNA is TGTGCCAGCGGGGTAGCGGGACGCACCGGGGAGCTGTTTTTT.

This rearrangement joins TRBV21-1 to TRBJ2-1; the table names TRBD2, a call not compared with the DNA. TRBV21-1 is a documented pseudogene. This CDR3 spans 15 amino acids. This chain's CDR3 is CASSKTSGIGDEQFF. The CDR3 bases are TGTGCCAGCAGCAAGACTAGCGGGATTGGCGATGAGCAGTTCTTC.

This clone showed up just a few times. The gene calls are TRBV7-3 and TRBJ2-1; 8 bases agree with TRBD2. CDR3 size: 17 residues. Looked up from germline, CDR1 is SGHTA and CDR2 is FQGTGA. V dropped 3 bases and J dropped 7; count of bases not matched to a gene: 14. CDR3 loop: CASSFPGGSGIRNEQFF. CDR3 DNA sequence: TGTGCCAGCAGCTTCCCTGGGGGTAGCGGGATTAGGAATGAGCAGTTCTTC.

This clone was observed many times. The chain employs TRBV27 and TRBJ2-4, with D tentatively TRBD2 (5 bases). The CDR3 has 15 residues. Per the germline V gene, CDR1 is MNHEY and CDR2 is SMNVEV (reference sequence). Deletions cut 3 bases from V and 0 bases from J, with 9 bases between. The DNA for the CDR3 is TGTGCCAGCAGTTTGTCTGGACTAGCCAAAAACATTCAGTACTTC. Protein sequence: CASSLSGLAKNIQYF.

V is TRBV7-9 and J is TRBJ2-7; no reliable D call. Germline CDR1 reads SEHNR; CDR2 reads FQNEAQ (reference sequence). The V gene lost 5 bases and the J gene lost 5 bases, with 7 bases spanning the gap. CDR3 size: 11 residues. The CDR3 DNA sequence: TGTGCCAGCAGCAAGAGCCACGAGCAGTACTTC. As protein: CASSKSHEQYF.

V usage is TRBV2 and J usage is TRBJ2-7; D is possibly TRBD1 (6 bases). The CDR3 totals 14 residues. Germline-derived CDR1 and CDR2 are SNHLY and FYNNEI. The V and J ends lost 6 bases and 10 bases respectively, with 22 bases between them. CDR3 loop: CASSTSPGHLFQYF. The CDR3 DNA follows: TGTGCCAGCAGCACCTCACCGGGACACCTTTTCCAGTACTTC.

This clone showed up just a few times. The V gene is TRBV27, the J gene TRBJ2-5, with D tentatively TRBD2 (6 bases). The V end was cut by 3 bases, the J end by 5 bases, with 19 bases between. Looked up from germline, CDR1 is MNHEY and CDR2 is SMNVEV (reference sequence). The CDR3 consists of 16 residues. The CDR3 DNA is TGTGCCAGCAGTTTTTCCCACTCCAGGGCGGGGGAGACCCAGTACTTC. Protein sequence: CASSFSHSRAGETQYF.

The chain joins TRBV10-3 to TRBJ1-5; tentative D call: TRBD1 (6 bases). CDR1 and CDR2 from the germline V gene are ENHRY and SYGVKD. The CDR3 spans 19 residues. With 3 bases removed from V and 3 bases from J, the gap between germline ends came to 24 bases. CDR3 in amino acids: CAISDGGAGLRSDNQPQHF. The CDR3 bases are TGTGCCATCAGTGATGGGGGGGCAGGTTTACGATCTGACAATCAGCCCCAGCATTTT.

The V gene is TRBV9, the J gene TRBJ1-4; D not certain. The CDR3 sequence is 15 residues long. CDR1 is SGDLS, CDR2 YYNGEE, per germline. Trimming left V 0 bases short and J 4 bases short, with 10 bases between. CDR3 nucleotides: TGTGCCAGCAGCGTAGGGTCGGGATTTAATGAAAAACTGTTTTTT. It is translated as CASSVGSGFNEKLFF.

Only a few counts were recorded for this clone. The chain carries TRBV19 and TRBJ2-5; 8 positions agree with TRBD1. The junction had 8 bases not matched to a gene; V was cut back by 8 bases and J by 0 bases. Germline CDR1 LNHDA, CDR2 SQIVND (reference sequence). CDR3 size: 15 residues. This chain's CDR3 is CASGATGADQETQYF. CDR3 sequence (DNA): TGTGCCAGTGGGGCGACAGGGGCCGACCAAGAGACCCAGTACTTC.

This sequence joins TRBV28 and TRBJ2-7; 7 bases agree with TRBD1. There are 15 residues in the CDR3. The germline V gene encodes CDR1 MDHEN and CDR2 SYDVKM. The V segment lost 2 bases and the J segment 0 bases; nucleotides outside the gene matches: 4. The CDR3: CASSLGTAASYEQYF. The CDR3 DNA reads as TGTGCCAGCAGTTTAGGGACAGCTGCCTCCTACGAGCAGTACTTC.

The chain joins TRBV9 to TRBJ2-1, with 8 bases lining up with TRBD2. With V trimmed by 4 bases and J by 8 bases, 20 bases remained unmatched. The CDR3 is made up of 18 amino acids. Germline-derived CDR1 and CDR2 are SGDLS and YYNGEE. CDR3 nucleotide sequence: TGTGCCAGCAGCCTCCCAGCTTACTCACCCAGCGGGGGCCATGAGCAGTTCTTC. Amino acids: CASSLPAYSPSGGHEQFF.

This chain joins TRBV2 and TRBJ2-7; weak D call: TRBD1 (6 bases). The CDR3 consists of 12 residues. Deletions cut 6 bases from V and 6 bases from J, with 12 bases between. Germline-derived CDR1 and CDR2 are SNHLY and FYNNEI. CDR3 sequence reads: CASREDSGEQYF. Written as DNA, the CDR3 is TGTGCCAGCAGAGAGGACAGCGGCGAGCAGTACTTC.

In the case of this clone: One end of the junction does not line up with germline, which may come from a read error. The rearrangement links TRBV9 to TRBJ1-2, with a tentative D call TRBD1 (6 bases). Germline lookup yields CDR1 SGDLS and CDR2 YYNGEE. This CDR3 has 13 residues. The CDR3 protein is CASGVLQGTGYTF. The CDR3 nucleotides read TGTGCCAGCGGCGTTTTGCAGGGGACTGGCTACACCTTC.

This clone was counted only a few times. This chain links TRBV2 with TRBJ2-6; no firm D call. The CDR3 spans 15 residues. Trimming cost V 4 bases and J 0 bases, with 7 bases left between them. The germline CDR1 and CDR2 sequences are SNHLY and FYNNEI. The CDR3 region is CASSVLASGANVLTF. CDR3 coding DNA: TGTGCCAGCAGTGTCTTAGCCTCTGGGGCCAACGTCCTGACTTTC.

This clone was recorded a few times. The J gene is TRBJ2-5, the V gene TRBV7-9; no reliable D call. Trimming removed 0 bases at V and 1 base at J, with 6 bases between. CDR3 size: 14 residues. Germline CDR1 reads SEHNR; CDR2 reads FQNEAQ (reference sequence). The DNA of the CDR3 is TGTGCCAGCAGCTTAGCGTTATCCCAAGAGACCCAGTACTTC. Translated: CASSLALSQETQYF.

This clone was seen a few times. The CDR3 sequence: CTSSASGHEQFF. CDR3 DNA: TGCACCAGCAGCGCTAGCGGGCATGAGCAGTTCTTC. The chain links TRBV1 to TRBJ2-1; the table calls TRBD2, which could not be checked here. TRBV1 is flagged as a pseudogene. The CDR3 has 12 residues.

Only a few counts were recorded for this clone. The gene calls are TRBV5-4 and TRBJ2-4; D uncertain. Looked up from germline, CDR1 is SGHNT and CDR2 is YYREEE (reference sequence). V lost 4 bases, J lost 0 bases, and 8 bases lay in between. CDR3 length: 14 amino acids. The CDR3 DNA follows: TGTGCCAGCAGCGCAGAAATAGCCAAAAACATTCAGTACTTC. Protein sequence: CASSAEIAKNIQYF.